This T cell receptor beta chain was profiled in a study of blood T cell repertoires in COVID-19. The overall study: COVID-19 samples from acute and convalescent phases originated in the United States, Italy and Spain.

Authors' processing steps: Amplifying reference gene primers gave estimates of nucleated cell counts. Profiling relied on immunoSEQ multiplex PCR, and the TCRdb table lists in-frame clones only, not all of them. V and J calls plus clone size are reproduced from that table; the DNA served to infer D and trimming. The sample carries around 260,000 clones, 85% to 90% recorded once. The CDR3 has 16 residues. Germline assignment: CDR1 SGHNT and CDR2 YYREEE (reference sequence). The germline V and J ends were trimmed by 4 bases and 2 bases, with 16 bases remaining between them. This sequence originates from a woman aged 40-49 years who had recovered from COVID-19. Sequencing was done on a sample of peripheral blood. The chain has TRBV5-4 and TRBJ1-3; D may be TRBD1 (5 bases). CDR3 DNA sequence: TGTGCCAGCAGCGCGGGGGGAGTCGAAGCTGGAAACACCATATATTTT. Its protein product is CASSAGGVEAGNTIYF.